This T cell receptor (beta chain) was sequenced during a study of blood T cell repertoires in COVID-19. Study-wide context: There were acute and convalescent COVID-19 samples, and they came from the United States, Italy and Spain. T cells, B-cell-depleted T cells, or PBMCs provided the cDNA or gDNA that served as material.

Per germline, CDR1 SGHTA and CDR2 FQGNSA. Trimming took 6 bases from V and 0 from J; bases not matched to a gene: 8. This CDR3 spans 16 amino acids. Per the original methods: Counts of nucleated cells, estimated from reference gene primer amplification, were obtained. Profiled with immunoSEQ multiplex PCR; TCRdb holds only in-frame clones, not every one. That table furnishes V, J and clone size, whereas the DNA furnished D and trimming. The sample has under 80,000 clones; around 85% are singletons. This sequence originates from an older man in a cohort sampled during active COVID-19. The chain joins TRBV7-2 to TRBJ2-3, with 8 positions matching TRBD2. The source material was peripheral blood. The CDR3 is CASRRRGGASTDTQYF. The CDR3 bases are TGTGCCAGCAGACGACGGGGGGGCGCTAGCACAGATACGCAGTATTTT.